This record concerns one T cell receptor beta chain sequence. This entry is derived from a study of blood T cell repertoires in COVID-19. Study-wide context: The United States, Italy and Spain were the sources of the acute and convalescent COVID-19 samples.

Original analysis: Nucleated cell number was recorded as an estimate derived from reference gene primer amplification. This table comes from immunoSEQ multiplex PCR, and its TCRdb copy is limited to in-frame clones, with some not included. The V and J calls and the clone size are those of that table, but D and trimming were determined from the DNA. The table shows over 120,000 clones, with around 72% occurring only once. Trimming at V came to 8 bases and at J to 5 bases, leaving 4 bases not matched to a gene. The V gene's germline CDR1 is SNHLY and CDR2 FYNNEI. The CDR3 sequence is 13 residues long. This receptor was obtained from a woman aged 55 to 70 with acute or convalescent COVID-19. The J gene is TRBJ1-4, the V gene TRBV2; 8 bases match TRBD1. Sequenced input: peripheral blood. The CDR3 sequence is CASVRGPNEKLFF. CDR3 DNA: TGTGCCAGCGTCAGGGGGCCGAATGAAAAACTGTTTTTT.